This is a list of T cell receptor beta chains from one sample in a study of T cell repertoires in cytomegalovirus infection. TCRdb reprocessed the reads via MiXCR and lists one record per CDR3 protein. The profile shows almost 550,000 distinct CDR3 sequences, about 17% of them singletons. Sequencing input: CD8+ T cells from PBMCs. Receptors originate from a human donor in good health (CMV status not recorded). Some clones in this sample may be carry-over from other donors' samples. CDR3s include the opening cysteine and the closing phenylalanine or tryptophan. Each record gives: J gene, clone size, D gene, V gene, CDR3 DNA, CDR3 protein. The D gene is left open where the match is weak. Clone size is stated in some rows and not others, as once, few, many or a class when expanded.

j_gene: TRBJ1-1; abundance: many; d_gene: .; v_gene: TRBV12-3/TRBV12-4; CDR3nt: TGTGCCAGCAGTTTAGCGATGGGGAACACTGAAGCTTTCTTT; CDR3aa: CASSLAMGNTEAFF
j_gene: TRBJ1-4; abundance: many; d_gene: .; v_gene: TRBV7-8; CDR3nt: TGTGCCAGCAGCTTCTCACTGAACGGGGAAAAACTGTTTTTT; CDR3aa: CASSFSLNGEKLFF
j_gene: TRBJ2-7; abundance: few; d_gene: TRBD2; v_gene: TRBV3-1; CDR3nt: TGTGCCAGCAGCCAAGTGGGACTAGCGGGGGAGCAGTACTTC; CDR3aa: CASSQVGLAGEQYF
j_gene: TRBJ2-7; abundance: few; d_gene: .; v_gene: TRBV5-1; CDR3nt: TGCGCCAGCAGCGGGGGGGCCGAGCAGTACTTC; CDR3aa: CASSGGAEQYF
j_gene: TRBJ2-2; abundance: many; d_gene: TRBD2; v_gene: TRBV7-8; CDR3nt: TGTGCCAGCATGGGGACTAGCCAAAACACCGGGGAGCTGTTTTTT; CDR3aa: CASMGTSQNTGELFF
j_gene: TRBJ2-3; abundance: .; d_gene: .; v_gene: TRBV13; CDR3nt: TGTGCCAGCAGCTCCGGACTGGAGGGGGATACGCAGTATTTT; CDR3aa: CASSSGLEGDTQYF
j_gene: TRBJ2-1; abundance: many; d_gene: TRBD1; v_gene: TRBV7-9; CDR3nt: TGTGCCAGCAGCCCCCGGGACAGCAACAATGAGCAGTTCTTC; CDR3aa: CASSPRDSNNEQFF
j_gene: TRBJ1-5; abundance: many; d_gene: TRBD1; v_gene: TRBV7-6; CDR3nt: TGTGCCAGCAGCCAACGGACAGGGGAAGGCAATCAGCCCCAGCATTTT; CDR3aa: CASSQRTGEGNQPQHF
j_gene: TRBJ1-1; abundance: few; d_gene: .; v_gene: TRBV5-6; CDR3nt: TGTGCCAGCAGCTCCGGGACGTCGCTGACGGAAGCTTTCTTT; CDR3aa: CASSSGTSLTEAFF
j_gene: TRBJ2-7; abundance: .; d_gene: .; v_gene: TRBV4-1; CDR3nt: TGCGCCAGCAGCCTAGGAGGGCAGAGTACCTACGAGCAGTACTTC; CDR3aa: CASSLGGQSTYEQYF
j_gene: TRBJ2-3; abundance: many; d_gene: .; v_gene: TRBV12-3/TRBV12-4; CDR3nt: TGTGCCAGCAGTTTAGTAGGCCGTAGGCCCAGCACAGATACGCAGTATTTT; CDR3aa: CASSLVGRRPSTDTQYF
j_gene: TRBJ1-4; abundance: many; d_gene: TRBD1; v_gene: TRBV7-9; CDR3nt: TGTGCCAGCAGCACAGCGCCGAGGACAGGGTTTGAAAAACTGTTTTTT; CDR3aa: CASSTAPRTGFEKLFF
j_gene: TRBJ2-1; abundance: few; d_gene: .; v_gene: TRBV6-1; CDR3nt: TGTGCCAGCAAGTCCAGCGGACTATACAATGAGCAGTTCTTC; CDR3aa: CASKSSGLYNEQFF
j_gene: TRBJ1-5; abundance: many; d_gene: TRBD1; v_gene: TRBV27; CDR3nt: TGTGCCAGTTCAATTACAGGGGGCAATCAGCCCCAGCATTTT; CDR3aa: CASSITGGNQPQHF
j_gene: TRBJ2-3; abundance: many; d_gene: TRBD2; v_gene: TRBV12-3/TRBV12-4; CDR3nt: TGTGCCAGCATCCATAGCGGGGGCTACACAGATACGCAGTATTTT; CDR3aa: CASIHSGGYTDTQYF
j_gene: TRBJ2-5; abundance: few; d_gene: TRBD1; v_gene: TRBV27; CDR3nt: TGTGCCAGCAGTTACAGGGGGTCAGGGGAGACCCAGTACTTC; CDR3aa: CASSYRGSGETQYF
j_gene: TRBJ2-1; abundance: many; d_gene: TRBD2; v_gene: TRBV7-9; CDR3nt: TGTGCCAGCAGCCCTCGGACTAGCGGGAGTAACAATGAGCAGTTCTTC; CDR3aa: CASSPRTSGSNNEQFF
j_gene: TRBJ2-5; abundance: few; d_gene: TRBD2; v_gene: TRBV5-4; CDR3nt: TGTGCCAGCAGCTTATCTAGCGGGAGCCAGACCCAGTACTTC; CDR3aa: CASSLSSGSQTQYF
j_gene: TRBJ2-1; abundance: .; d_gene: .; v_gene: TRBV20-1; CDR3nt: TGCAGTGCTATAAAAGCGGACTACTACAATGAGCAGTTCTTC; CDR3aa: CSAIKADYYNEQFF
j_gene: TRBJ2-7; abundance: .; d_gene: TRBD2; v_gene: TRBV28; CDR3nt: TGTGCCAGCAGTTCTAGGTTTAGGACTAGCTCCTACGAGCAGTACTTC; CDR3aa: CASSSRFRTSSYEQYF
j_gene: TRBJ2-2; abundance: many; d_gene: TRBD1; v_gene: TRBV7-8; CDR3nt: TGTGCCAGCAGCTTAGACAGGGGTGGTACCGGGGAGCTGTTTTTT; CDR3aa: CASSLDRGGTGELFF
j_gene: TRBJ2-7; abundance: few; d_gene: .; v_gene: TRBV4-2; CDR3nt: TGTGCCAGCAGCCACGGTTCCAAGGGAGCCGAGCAGTACTTC; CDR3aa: CASSHGSKGAEQYF
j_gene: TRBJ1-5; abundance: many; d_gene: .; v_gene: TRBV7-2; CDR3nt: TGTGCCAGCAGCTTAGCGCGGGGGGCCCATGAGCCCCAGCATTTT; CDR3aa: CASSLARGAHEPQHF
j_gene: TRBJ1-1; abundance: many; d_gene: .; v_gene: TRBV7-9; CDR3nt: TGTGCCAGCGGAGGGGACACTGAAGCTTTCTTT; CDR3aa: CASGGDTEAFF
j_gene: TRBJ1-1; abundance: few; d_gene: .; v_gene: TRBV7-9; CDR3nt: TGTGCCAGCAGCTTAGACAGGTCCGGGACAAACATTTTGAACACTGAAGCTTTCTTT; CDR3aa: CASSLDRSGTNILNTEAFF
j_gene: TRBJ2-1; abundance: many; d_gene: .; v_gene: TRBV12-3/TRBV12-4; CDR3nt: TGTGCCAGCAGTTTCTCCCGGGCGGGTGAGCAGTTCTTC; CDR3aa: CASSFSRAGEQFF
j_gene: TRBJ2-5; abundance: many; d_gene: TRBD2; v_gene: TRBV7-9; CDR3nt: TGTGCCAGCAGCTTAGTACTAGCGGGGGTGGAGACCCAGTACTTC; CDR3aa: CASSLVLAGVETQYF
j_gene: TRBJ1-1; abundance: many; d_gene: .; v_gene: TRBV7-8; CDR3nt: TGTGCCAGCAGCGGGCGGGCTACTGAAGCTTTCTTT; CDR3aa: CASSGRATEAFF
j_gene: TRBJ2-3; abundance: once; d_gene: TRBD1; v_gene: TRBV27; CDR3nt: TGTGCCAGCAGTCCTCGGACAGGGTTGGCAGATACGCAGTATTTT; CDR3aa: CASSPRTGLADTQYF
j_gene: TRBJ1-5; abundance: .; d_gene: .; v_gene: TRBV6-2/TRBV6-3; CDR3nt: TGTGCCAGCACCTACGCGGGTACTGATGTGAATAGCAATCAGCTCCAGCATTTT; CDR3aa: CASTYAGTDVNSNQLQHF
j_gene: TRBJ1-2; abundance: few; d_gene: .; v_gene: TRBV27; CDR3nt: TGTGCCAGCAGTTTCCGGGGGAGGGTAAATGGCTACACCTTC; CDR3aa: CASSFRGRVNGYTF
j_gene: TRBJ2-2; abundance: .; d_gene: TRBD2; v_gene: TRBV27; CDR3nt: TGTGCCAGCAGTCCTATCGGGGGGGAGAGCACCGGGGAGCTGTTTTTT; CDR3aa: CASSPIGGESTGELFF
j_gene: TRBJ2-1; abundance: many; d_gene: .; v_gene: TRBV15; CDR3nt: TGTGCCACCAGGAACTCGGGGAGCTCCTACAATGAGCAGTTCTTC; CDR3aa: CATRNSGSSYNEQFF
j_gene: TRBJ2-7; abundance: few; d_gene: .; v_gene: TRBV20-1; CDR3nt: TGCAGTGCGAAACCACTAAAAGGGGAGGAAGCCTACGAGCAGTACTTC; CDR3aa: CSAKPLKGEEAYEQYF
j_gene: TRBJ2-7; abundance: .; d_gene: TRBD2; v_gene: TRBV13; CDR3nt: TGTGCCAGCAGTTCGGCGACTAGCGGGCCTAGCGAGCAGTACTTC; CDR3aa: CASSSATSGPSEQYF
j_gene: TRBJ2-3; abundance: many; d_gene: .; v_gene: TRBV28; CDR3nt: TGTGCCAGCAGCCGGGCCCTACTGGCGGCGTTCACAGATACGCAGTATTTT; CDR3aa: CASSRALLAAFTDTQYF
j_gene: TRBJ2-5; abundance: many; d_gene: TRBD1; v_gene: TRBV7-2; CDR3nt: TGTGCCAGCAGCCCACTATTGTCAGGGGGCGGTGAGACCCAGTACTTC; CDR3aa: CASSPLLSGGGETQYF
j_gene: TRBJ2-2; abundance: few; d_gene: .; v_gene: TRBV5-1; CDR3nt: TGCGCCAGCAGCTTGGAAGGGACACCGAGCACCGGGGAGCTGTTTTTT; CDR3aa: CASSLEGTPSTGELFF
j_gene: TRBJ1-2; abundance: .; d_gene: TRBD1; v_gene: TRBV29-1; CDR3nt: TGCAGCGTTTTTGGGACAGGGAGTAACTATGGCTACACCTTC; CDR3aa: CSVFGTGSNYGYTF
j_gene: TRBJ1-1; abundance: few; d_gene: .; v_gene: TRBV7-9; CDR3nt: TGTGCCAGCAGCCCGAAGCCAAAGAACACTGAAGCTTTCTTT; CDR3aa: CASSPKPKNTEAFF
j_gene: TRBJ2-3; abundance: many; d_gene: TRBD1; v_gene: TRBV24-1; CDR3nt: TGTGCCACCAGTGATTTCCGGGACAGGGCTAGCACAGATACGCAGTATTTT; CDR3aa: CATSDFRDRASTDTQYF
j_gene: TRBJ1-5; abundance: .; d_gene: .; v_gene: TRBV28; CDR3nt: TGTGCCAGCATGAGGACCCTGGGTGGGAATCAGCCCCAGCATTTT; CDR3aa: CASMRTLGGNQPQHF
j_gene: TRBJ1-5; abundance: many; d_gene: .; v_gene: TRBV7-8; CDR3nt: TGTGCCAGCAGCTCCCAGACAGGTTATAGCAATCAGCCCCAGCATTTT; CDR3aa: CASSSQTGYSNQPQHF
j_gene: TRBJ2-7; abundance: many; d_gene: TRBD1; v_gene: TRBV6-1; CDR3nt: TGTGCCAGCGCCCCCGGGACAGGGCACTACGAGCAGTACTTC; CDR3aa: CASAPGTGHYEQYF
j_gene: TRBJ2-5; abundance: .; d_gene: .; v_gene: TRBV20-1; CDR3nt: TGCAGTGCTAGAGAGCCAGGCGCGACCCAGTACTTC; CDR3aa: CSAREPGATQYF
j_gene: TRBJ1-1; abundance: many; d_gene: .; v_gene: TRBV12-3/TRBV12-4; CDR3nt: TGTGCCAGCAGTTATGGACAGAACACTGAAGCTTTCTTT; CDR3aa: CASSYGQNTEAFF
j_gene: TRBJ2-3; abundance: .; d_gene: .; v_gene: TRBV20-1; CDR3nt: TGCAGTGCTAGAGATCCCCAGGTCACAGATACGCAGTATTTT; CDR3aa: CSARDPQVTDTQYF
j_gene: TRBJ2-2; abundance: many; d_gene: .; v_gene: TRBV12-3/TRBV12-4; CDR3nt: TGTGCCAGCGGCTCCGATCGGTACGCGAACACCGGGGAGCTGTTTTTT; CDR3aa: CASGSDRYANTGELFF
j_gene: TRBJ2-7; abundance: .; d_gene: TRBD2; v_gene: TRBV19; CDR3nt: TGTGCCAGTAGTACGGCTAGCGGGAAGAACTACGAGCAGTACTTC; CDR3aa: CASSTASGKNYEQYF
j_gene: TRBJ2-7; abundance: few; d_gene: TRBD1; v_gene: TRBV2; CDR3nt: TGTGCCAGCAGTGAAAAAACAGGGGGCTACGAGCAGTACTTC; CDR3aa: CASSEKTGGYEQYF
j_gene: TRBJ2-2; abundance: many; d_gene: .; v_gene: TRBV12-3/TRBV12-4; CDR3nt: TGTGCCAGCAGTTTAGTCCGGACCGGCGGGGAGCTGTTTTTT; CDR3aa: CASSLVRTGGELFF
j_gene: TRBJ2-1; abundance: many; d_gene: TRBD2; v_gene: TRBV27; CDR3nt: TGTGCCAGCAGTTTAACATCTAGCGGGGGCAATGAGCAGTTCTTC; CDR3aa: CASSLTSSGGNEQFF